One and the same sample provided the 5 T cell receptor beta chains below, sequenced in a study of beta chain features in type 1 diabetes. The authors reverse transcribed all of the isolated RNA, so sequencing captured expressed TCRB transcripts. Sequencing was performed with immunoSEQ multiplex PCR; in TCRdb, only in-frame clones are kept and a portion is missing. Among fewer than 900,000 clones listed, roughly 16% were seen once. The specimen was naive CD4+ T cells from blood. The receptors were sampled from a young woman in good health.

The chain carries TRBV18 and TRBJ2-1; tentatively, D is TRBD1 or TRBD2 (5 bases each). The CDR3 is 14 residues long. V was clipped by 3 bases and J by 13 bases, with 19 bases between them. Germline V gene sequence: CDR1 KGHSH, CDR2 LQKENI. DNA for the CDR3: TGTGCCAGCTCACCCCAGCCGGGACCCTACATTCAGTTCTTC. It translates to CASSPQPGPYIQFF.

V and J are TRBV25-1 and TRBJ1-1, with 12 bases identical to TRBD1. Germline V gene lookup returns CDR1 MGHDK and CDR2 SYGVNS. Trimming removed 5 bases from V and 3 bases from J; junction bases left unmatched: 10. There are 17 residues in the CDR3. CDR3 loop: CASSPGTGGALYTEAFF. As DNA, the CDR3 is TGTGCCAGCAGTCCGGGGACAGGGGGCGCATTATACACTGAAGCTTTCTTT. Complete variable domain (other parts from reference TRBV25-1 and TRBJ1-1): EADIYQTPRYLVIGTGKKITLECSQTMGHDKMYWYQQDPGMELHLIHYSYGVNSTEKGDLSSESTVSRIRTEHFPLTLESARPSHTSQYLCASSPGTGGALYTEAFFGQGTRLTVV.

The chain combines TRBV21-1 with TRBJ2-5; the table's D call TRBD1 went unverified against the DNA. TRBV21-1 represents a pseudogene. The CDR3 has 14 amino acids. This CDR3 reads CASKGQGAEETQYF. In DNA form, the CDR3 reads TGTGCCAGCAAGGGACAGGGGGCCGAAGAGACCCAGTACTTC.

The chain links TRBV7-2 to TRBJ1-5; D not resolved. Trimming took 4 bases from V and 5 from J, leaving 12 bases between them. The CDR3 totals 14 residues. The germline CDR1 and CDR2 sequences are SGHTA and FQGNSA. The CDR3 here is CASSSGRPDQPQHF. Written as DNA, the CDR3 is TGTGCCAGCAGCTCAGGACGGCCGGATCAGCCCCAGCATTTT.

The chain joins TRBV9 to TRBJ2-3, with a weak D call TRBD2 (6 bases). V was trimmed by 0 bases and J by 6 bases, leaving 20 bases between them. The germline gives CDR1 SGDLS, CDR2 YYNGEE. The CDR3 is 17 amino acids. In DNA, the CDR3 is TGTGCCAGCAGCGTAGGAGGTACAAGGGGACTCTCCGATACGCAGTATTTT. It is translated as CASSVGGTRGLSDTQYF.